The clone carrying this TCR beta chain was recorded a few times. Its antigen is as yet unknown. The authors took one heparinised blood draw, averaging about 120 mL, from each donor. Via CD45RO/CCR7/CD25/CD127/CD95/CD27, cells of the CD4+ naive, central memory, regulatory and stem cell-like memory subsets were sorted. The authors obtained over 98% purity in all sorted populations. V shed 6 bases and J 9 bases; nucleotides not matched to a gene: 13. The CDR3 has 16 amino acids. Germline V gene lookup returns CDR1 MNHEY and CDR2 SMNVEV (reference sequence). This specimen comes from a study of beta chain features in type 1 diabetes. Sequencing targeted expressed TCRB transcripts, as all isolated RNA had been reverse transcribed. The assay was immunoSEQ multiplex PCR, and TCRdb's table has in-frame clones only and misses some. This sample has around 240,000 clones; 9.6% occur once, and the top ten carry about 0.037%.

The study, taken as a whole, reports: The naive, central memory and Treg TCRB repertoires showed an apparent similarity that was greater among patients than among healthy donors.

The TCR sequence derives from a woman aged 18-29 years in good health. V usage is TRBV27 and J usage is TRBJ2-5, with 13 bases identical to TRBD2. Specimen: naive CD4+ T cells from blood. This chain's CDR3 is CASSAAGTSGTGAQYF. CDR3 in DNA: TGTGCCAGCAGCGCCGCCGGGACTAGCGGGACGGGGGCCCAGTACTTC.